Shown below are 23 T cell receptor beta chains from a single sample sequenced in a study of blood T cell repertoires in COVID-19. Sequencing used immunoSEQ multiplex PCR; TCRdb keeps in-frame clones, though not all of them. The sample records around 230,000 clones, about nine tenths being singletons. The sample comprised PBMCs or T cells enriched from blood (not recorded which). Every receptor here comes from a woman aged 40 to 50 with acute COVID-19.

The chain uses TRBV29-1 and TRBJ2-3; TRBD2 matches 7 bases. The CDR3 has 14 residues. V gave up 4 bases and J gave up 3 bases; unmatched junction bases: 7. Germline loops: CDR1 SQVTM, CDR2 ANQGSEA. CDR3 in amino acids: CSVGIWGGTDTQYF. In nucleotides, the CDR3 is TGCAGCGTTGGGATCTGGGGGGGGACAGATACGCAGTATTTT.

The genes are TRBV11-2 and TRBJ2-4, with 10 bases aligning to TRBD2. This CDR3 spans 19 amino acids. Germline CDR1 reads SGHAT; CDR2 reads FQNNGV. Unmatched junction bases numbered 15, after V lost 5 bases and J lost 2 bases. The CDR3: CASSGRLAGALSSKNIQYF. CDR3 coding DNA: TGTGCCAGCAGCGGGCGGCTAGCGGGGGCCCTCTCCTCCAAAAACATTCAGTACTTC.

The V call is TRBV29-1, the J call TRBJ1-3; a weak D match, TRBD1 (5 bases). V dropped 1 base and J dropped 7 bases, with 8 bases sitting between them. This CDR3 is 12 amino acids long. CDR1 is SQVTM and CDR2 is ANQGSEA in the germline V gene. The CDR3: CSVEGSGNTIYF. The DNA of the CDR3 is TGCAGCGTTGAAGGATCAGGGAACACCATATATTTT. Full variable domain (outside the CDR3, taken from reference TRBV29-1 and TRBJ1-3): SAVISQKPSRDICQRGTSLTIQCQVDSQVTMMFWYRQQPGQSLTLIATANQGSEATYESGFVIDKFPISRPNLTFSTLTVSNMSPEDSSIYLCSVEGSGNTIYFGEGSWLTVV.

This chain uses TRBV27 with TRBJ2-7; D is ambiguous. This CDR3 region has 14 residues. The germline V gene has CDR1 MNHEY and CDR2 SMNVEV (reference sequence). V lost 7 bases and J 6 bases, leaving 19 bases between the germline ends. CDR3 protein: CASNSVPFFAEQYF. The CDR3, as DNA: TGTGCCAGCAATTCAGTCCCGTTCTTTGCCGAGCAGTACTTC.

A few counts support this clone. The chain carries TRBV7-2 and TRBJ2-2; D is possibly TRBD2 (6 bases). Germline values: CDR1 SGHTA, CDR2 FQGNSA. The CDR3 has 16 residues. The V gene lost 0 bases and the J gene lost 6 bases, with 14 bases spanning the gap. CDR3 bases: TGTGCCAGCAGCTTAGCTGACGGGAGTCGGGCCGGGGAGCTGTTTTTT. Protein sequence: CASSLADGSRAGELFF.

The CDR3 here is CSAWDLNEQFF. Here the CDR3 DNA reads TGCAGTGCCTGGGACTTAAATGAGCAGTTCTTC. V gene TRBV20-1 combines with J gene TRBJ2-1; D possibly corresponds to TRBD2 (6 bases). The CDR3 consists of 11 residues. Trimming left V 6 bases short and J 7 bases short, with 10 bases between. Germline-derived CDR1 and CDR2 are DFQATT and SNEGSKA (reference sequence).

CDR3 region: CSVATSGGGETQYF. The CDR3 DNA is TGCAGCGTGGCGACTAGCGGGGGGGGAGAGACCCAGTACTTC. The genes are TRBV29-1 and TRBJ2-5; 14 bases fit TRBD2. This CDR3 spans 14 amino acids. Germline V gene sequence: CDR1 SQVTM, CDR2 ANQGSEA. V shed 6 bases and J 4 bases; nucleotides not matched to a gene: 4.

The V call is TRBV5-1, the J call TRBJ2-5; 12 bases align to TRBD1. Trimming took 3 bases from V and 5 from J; bases not matched to a gene: 8. The CDR3 length is 16 residues. The germline V gene encodes CDR1 SGHRS and CDR2 YFSETQ. The CDR3 sequence is CASSYQGTGGRETQYF. The CDR3 DNA reads as TGCGCCAGCAGCTACCAAGGGACAGGGGGCCGGGAGACCCAGTACTTC. The variable domain in full, with the rest retrieved from reference TRBV5-1 and TRBJ2-5, is KAGVTQTPRYLIKTRGQQVTLSCSPISGHRSVSWYQQTPGQGLQFLFEYFSETQRNKGNFPGRFSGRQFSNSRSEMNVSTLELGDSALYLCASSYQGTGGRETQYFGPGTRLLVL.

The chain employs TRBV4-1 and TRBJ1-6; 9 bases are shared with TRBD1. The CDR3 runs to 14 residues. V was pared by 4 bases and J by 7 bases, with 2 bases of the junction left unmatched. Per the germline V gene, CDR1 is MGHRA and CDR2 is YSYEKL. CDR3 sequence reads: CASSPQGANSPLHF. CDR3 DNA sequence: TGCGCCAGCAGCCCACAGGGGGCAAATTCACCCCTCCACTTT.

The rearrangement uses TRBV9 and TRBJ2-1, with TRBD1 matching 9 bases. Trimming took 4 bases from V and 2 from J; bases not matched to a gene: 7. Germline-derived CDR1 and CDR2 are SGDLS and YYNGEE. This CDR3 is built from 16 residues. The CDR3 region has the DNA TGTGCCAGCAGCATCACCGGGACAGGGACCTACAATGAGCAGTTCTTC. This gives the protein CASSITGTGTYNEQFF.

V is TRBV11-2 and J is TRBJ1-2, with D unclear. Germline V gene lookup returns CDR1 SGHAT and CDR2 FQNNGV. CDR3 size: 15 residues. Trimming took 4 bases from V and 2 from J, leaving 14 bases between them. As DNA, the CDR3 is TGTGCCAGCAGCTCACGACGGACGGGGAACTATGGCTACACCTTC. It encodes CASSSRRTGNYGYTF. The full variable domain, completed using reference TRBV11-2 and TRBJ1-2, is EAGVAQSPRYKIIEKRQSVAFWCNPISGHATLYWYQQILGQGPKLLIQFQNNGVVDDSQLPKDRFSAERLKGVDSTLKIQPAKLEDSAVYLCASSSRRTGNYGYTFGSGTRLTVV.

The J gene is TRBJ1-3, the V gene TRBV24-1; 8 nucleotides line up with TRBD1. This CDR3 comprises 16 residues. With 4 bases clipped from V and 3 bases from J, the junction kept 7 bases outside the gene matches. CDR1 and CDR2 from the germline V gene are KGHDR and SFDVKD. In DNA, the CDR3 is TGTGCCACCAGTGACCCACCCAGGGGGCTTGGAAACACCATATATTTT. This translates into CATSDPPRGLGNTIYF.

This sequence joins TRBV5-1 and TRBJ2-5; 8 bases agree with TRBD2. The CDR3 covers 15 residues. J was trimmed by 6 bases and V by 0 bases; bases with no gene match: 7. Germline V gene data show CDR1 as SGHRS and CDR2 as YFSETQ. This CDR3 is CASSLGGLAKKTQYF. CDR3 sequence (DNA): TGCGCCAGCAGCTTGGGTGGACTAGCTAAGAAGACCCAGTACTTC.

The chain combines TRBV2 with TRBJ1-2; TRBD1 aligns across 8 bases. Germline CDR1 reads SNHLY; CDR2 reads FYNNEI. The CDR3 loop spans 15 amino acids. V trimming: 6 bases; J trimming: 1 base; junction bases outside the gene matches: 7. The CDR3 loop reads CASRSTGGFNYGYTF. CDR3 sequence (DNA): TGTGCCAGCAGGAGCACAGGGGGTTTTAACTATGGCTACACCTTC.

The V and J genes are TRBV3-1 (or the pseudogene TRBV3-2) and TRBJ1-4; TRBD1 might be the D (6 bases). This CDR3 is 13 amino acids long. V was pared by 6 bases and J by 8 bases, with 13 bases between. Germline V gene data show CDR1 as LGHDT and CDR2 as YNNKEL (reference sequence). CDR3 sequence (DNA): TGTGCCAGCAGTCACAGGGCCCAAGAAAAACTGTTTTTT. Translation gives CASSHRAQEKLFF.

V gene TRBV29-1 combines with J gene TRBJ2-1; D is perhaps TRBD2 (6 bases). The CDR3 is made up of 11 amino acids. V was shortened by 7 bases and J by 9 bases, with 13 bases between the two germline ends. Per the germline V gene, CDR1 is SQVTM and CDR2 is ANQGSEA. CDR3 protein: CSARGGVEQFF. The CDR3 DNA reads TGCAGCGCCCGAGGAGGGGTTGAGCAGTTCTTC.

CDR3 loop: CASPTRGAPFEQYV. CDR3 nucleotides: TGTGCCAGCCCTACGCGGGGGGCGCCCTTCGAGCAGTACGTC. J is TRBJ2-7 and V is TRBV21-1; the D call in the table, TRBD2, was not verified against the DNA. TRBV21-1 is shown as a pseudogene. CDR3 length: 14 amino acids.

This chain uses TRBV6-2 or TRBV6-3 with TRBJ1-5; D possibly corresponds to TRBD1 (5 bases). Trimming removed 4 bases at V and 6 bases at J, with 13 bases between. Germline-derived CDR1 and CDR2 are MNHEY and SVGEGT. The CDR3 sequence is 14 residues long. CDR3 DNA sequence: TGTGCCAGCAGTTCTCCATCTGGGGCTCAGCCCCAGCATTTT. This encodes CASSSPSGAQPQHF.

The gene calls are TRBV11-2 and TRBJ1-5; the D gene is possibly TRBD1 (6 bases). There are 15 residues in the CDR3. V lost 1 base to trimming and J lost 9 bases, with 16 bases between them. The germline gives CDR1 SGHAT, CDR2 FQNNGV. The CDR3 sequence: CASSLGGQASWPQHF. The CDR3, as DNA: TGTGCCAGCAGCTTAGGGGGGCAGGCATCTTGGCCCCAGCATTTT.

This chain joins TRBV19 and TRBJ1-5; no firm D call. The CDR3 is 15 amino acids. Trimming left V 1 base short and J 5 bases short, with 12 bases between. CDR1 is LNHDA and CDR2 is SQIVND in the germline V gene (reference sequence). The CDR3 DNA sequence: TGTGCCAGTAGTATAGTGGAGGGCGCGGATCAGCCCCAGCATTTT. Its protein is CASSIVEGADQPQHF.

The chain joins TRBV2 to TRBJ1-1; tentative D call: TRBD1 (6 bases). Per the germline V gene, CDR1 is SNHLY and CDR2 is FYNNEI. The V end was cut by 6 bases, the J end by 4 bases, with 18 bases between. The CDR3 extends over 15 amino acids. The CDR3 DNA follows: TGTGCCAGCAGCGCCCAAAACAGGGTCCCCACTGAAGCTTTCTTT. Amino acids: CASSAQNRVPTEAFF.

V and J are TRBV3-1 (or the pseudogene TRBV3-2) and TRBJ1-1; 8 nucleotides match TRBD1. CDR3 length equals 14 residues. CDR1 is LGHDT and CDR2 is YNNKEL in the germline V gene (reference sequence). Trimming cost V 4 bases and J 7 bases; bases outside gene matches: 8. This chain's CDR3 is CASSLGQDFFEAFF. CDR3 nucleotide sequence: TGTGCCAGCAGCCTGGGACAGGATTTCTTTGAAGCTTTCTTT.

V gene TRBV4-3 combines with J gene TRBJ1-6, with D uncertain. Trimming took off 1 base at V and 6 bases at J, with 10 bases between the two ends. The CDR3 is 15 amino acids. Germline V CDR1 and CDR2: LGHNA, YSLEER. CDR3 sequence reads: CASSQAAGPNSPLHF. The DNA for the CDR3 is TGCGCCAGCAGCCAAGCCGCAGGCCCTAATTCACCCCTCCACTTT.